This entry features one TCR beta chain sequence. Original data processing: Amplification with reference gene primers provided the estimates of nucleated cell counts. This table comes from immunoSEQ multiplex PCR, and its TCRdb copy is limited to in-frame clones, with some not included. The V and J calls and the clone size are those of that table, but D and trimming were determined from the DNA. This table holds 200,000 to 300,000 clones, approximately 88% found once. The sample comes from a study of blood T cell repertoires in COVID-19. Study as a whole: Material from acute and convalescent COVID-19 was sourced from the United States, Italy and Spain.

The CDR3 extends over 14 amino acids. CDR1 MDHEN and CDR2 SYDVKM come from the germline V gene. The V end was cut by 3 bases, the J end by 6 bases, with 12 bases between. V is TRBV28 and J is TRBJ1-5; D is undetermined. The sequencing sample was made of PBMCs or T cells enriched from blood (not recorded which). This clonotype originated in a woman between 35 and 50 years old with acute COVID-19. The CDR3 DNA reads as TGTGCCAGCAGTTTGATTTCGGGTAGTCAGCCCCAGCATTTT. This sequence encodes CASSLISGSQPQHF.